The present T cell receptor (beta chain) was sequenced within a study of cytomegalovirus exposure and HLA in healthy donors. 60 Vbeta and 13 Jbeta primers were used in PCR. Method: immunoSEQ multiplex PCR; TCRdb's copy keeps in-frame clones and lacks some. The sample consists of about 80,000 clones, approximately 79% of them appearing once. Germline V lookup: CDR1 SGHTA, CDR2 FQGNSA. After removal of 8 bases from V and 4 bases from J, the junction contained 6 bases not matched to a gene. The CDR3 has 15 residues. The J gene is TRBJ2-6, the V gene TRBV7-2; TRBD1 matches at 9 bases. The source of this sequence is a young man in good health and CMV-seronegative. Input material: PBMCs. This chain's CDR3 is CASVTTGGGANVLTF. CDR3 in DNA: TGTGCCAGCGTAACGACAGGGGGAGGGGCCAACGTCCTGACTTTC.